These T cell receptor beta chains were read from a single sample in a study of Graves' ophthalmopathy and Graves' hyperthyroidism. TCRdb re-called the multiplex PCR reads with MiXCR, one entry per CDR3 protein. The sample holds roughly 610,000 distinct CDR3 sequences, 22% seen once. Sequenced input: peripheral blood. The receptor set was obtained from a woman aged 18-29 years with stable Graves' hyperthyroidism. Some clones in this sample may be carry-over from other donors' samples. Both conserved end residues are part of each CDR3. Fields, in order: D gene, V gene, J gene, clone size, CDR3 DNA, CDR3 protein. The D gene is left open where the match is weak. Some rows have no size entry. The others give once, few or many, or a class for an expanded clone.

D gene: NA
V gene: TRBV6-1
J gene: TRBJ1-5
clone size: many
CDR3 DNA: TGTGCCAGCAGTCCCGGAGCGGTGCAGCCCCAGCATTTT
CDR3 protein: CASSPGAVQPQHF

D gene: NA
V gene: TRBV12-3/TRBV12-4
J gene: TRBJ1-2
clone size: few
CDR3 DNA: TGTGCCAGCAGTTTCCCCGGGGGCAGGGGCTATGGCTACACCTTC
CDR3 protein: CASSFPGGRGYGYTF

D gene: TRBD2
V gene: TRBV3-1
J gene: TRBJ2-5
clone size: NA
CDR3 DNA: TGTGCCAGCAGCCAAGCCCGCGGGACTAGCGGGGCAGGGACCCAGTACTTC
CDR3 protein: CASSQARGTSGAGTQYF

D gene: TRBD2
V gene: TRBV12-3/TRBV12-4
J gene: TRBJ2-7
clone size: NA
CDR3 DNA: TGTGCCAGCAGTCCAAGAGCGGGGAGCTCCTACGAGCAGTACTTC
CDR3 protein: CASSPRAGSSYEQYF

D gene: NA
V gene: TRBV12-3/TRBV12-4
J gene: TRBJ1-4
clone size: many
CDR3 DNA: TGTGCCAGCAGTCCTACCGACAGGTTAGCAACTAATGAAAAACTGTTTTTT
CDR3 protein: CASSPTDRLATNEKLFF

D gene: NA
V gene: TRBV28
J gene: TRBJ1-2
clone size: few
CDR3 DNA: TGTGCCAGCAGTTCAACTGCGGGGGGCTACACCTTC
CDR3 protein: CASSSTAGGYTF

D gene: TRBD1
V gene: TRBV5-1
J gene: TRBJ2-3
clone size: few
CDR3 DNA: TGCGCCAGCAGCGGTGGGGACAGGCAGTATTTT
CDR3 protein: CASSGGDRQYF

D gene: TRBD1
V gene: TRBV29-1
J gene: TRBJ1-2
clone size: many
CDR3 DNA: TGCAGCGTTGAACCCCGGGACAGGGGGCCTGGTGGCTACACCTTC
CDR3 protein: CSVEPRDRGPGGYTF

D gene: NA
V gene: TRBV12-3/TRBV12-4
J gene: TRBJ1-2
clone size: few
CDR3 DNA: TGTGCCAGCAGTACCCGATGGTACGGCTACACCTTC
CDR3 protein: CASSTRWYGYTF

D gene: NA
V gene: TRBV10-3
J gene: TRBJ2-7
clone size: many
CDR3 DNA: TGTGCCATCAGTGAGTCCAGGGAGCAGTACTTC
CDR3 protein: CAISESREQYF

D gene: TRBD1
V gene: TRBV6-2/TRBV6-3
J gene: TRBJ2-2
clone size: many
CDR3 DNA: TGTGCCAGCAGCTGGACAGGGGGCGACACCGGGGAGCTGTTTTTT
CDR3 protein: CASSWTGGDTGELFF

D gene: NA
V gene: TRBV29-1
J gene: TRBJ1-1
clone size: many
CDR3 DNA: TGCAGCGTTGAAGAGCCCGGGAACACTGAAGCTTTCTTT
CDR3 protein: CSVEEPGNTEAFF

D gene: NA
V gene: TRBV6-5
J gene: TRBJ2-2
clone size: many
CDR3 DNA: TGTGCCAGCAGAACCGGGGATCGGGCCGGGGAGCTGTTTTTT
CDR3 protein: CASRTGDRAGELFF

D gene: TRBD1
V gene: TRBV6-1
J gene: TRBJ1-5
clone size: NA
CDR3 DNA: TGTGCCAGCAGTGAGACAGGGGCTTATAGCAATCAGCCCCAGCATTTT
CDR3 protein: CASSETGAYSNQPQHF

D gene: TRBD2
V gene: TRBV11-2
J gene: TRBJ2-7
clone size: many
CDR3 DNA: TGTGCCAGCAGCGGAATTAGCGGGAGGGCCCGCTACGAGCAGTACTTC
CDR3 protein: CASSGISGRARYEQYF

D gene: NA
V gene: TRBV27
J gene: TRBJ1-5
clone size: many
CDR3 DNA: TGTGCCAGCACCCCAGGGCAGGCCGGGAATCAGCCCCAGCATTTT
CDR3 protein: CASTPGQAGNQPQHF

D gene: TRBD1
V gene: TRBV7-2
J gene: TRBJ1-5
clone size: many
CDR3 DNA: TGTGCCAGCAGCCTACAGGGGACAGGTCAGCCCCAGCATTTT
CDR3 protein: CASSLQGTGQPQHF

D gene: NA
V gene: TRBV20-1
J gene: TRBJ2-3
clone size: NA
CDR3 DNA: TGCAGTGCCCTCTCCTCGGGGGCCACAGATACGCAGTATTTT
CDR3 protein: CSALSSGATDTQYF

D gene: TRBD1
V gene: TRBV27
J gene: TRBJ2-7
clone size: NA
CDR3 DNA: TGTGCCAGCAGTCTAGACAGGGATCGTCGGGGCGAGCAGTACTTC
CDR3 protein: CASSLDRDRRGEQYF

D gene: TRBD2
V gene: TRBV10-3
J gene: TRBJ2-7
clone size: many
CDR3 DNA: TGTGCCATCAACGATAACGGGGGGGTTACCTACGAGCAGTACTTC
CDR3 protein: CAINDNGGVTYEQYF

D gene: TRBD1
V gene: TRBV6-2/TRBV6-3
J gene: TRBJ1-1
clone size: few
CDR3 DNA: TGTGCCAGCAGTTATCCGTTTCCGGGACAGGGACGAGGAACTGAAGCTTTCTTT
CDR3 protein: CASSYPFPGQGRGTEAFF

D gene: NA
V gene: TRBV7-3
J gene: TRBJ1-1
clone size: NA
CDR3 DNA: TGTGCCAGCAGCTCGGGAGGGAGCTGGCTAAACACTGAAGCTTTCTTT
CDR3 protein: CASSSGGSWLNTEAFF

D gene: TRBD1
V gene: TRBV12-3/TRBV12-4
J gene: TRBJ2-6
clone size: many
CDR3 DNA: TGTGCCAGCACCCCGGGACAGGGGGTGGGGGCCAACGTCCTGACTTTC
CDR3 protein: CASTPGQGVGANVLTF

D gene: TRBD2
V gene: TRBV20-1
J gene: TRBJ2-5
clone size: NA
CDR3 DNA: TGCAGTGCTAGATCTGGGACTAGCGGGCCCAAAGAGACCCAGTACTTC
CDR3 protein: CSARSGTSGPKETQYF

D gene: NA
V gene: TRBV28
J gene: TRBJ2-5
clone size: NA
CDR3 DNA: TGTGCCAGCAGTTTGGAACATTCATGGGAAGGCGAGACCCAGTACTTC
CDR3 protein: CASSLEHSWEGETQYF

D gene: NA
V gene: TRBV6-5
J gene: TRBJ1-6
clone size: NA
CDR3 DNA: TGTGCCAGCAGTTACCTGGGGAAAGATAATTCACCCCTCCACTTT
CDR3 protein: CASSYLGKDNSPLHF

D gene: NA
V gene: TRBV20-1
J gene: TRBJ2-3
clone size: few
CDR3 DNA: TGCAGTGCTCAGGGGGACCTAGCGGAGGAGGATACGCAGTATTTT
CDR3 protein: CSAQGDLAEEDTQYF

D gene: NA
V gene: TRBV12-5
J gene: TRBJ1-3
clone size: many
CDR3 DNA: TGTGCTAGTGGTCGGCAGGGGAGCTCTGGAAACACCATATATTTT
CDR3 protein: CASGRQGSSGNTIYF

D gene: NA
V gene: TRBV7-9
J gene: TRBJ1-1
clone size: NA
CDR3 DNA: TGTGCCAGCAGCTTATCCCAGGGGTTAACTGAAGCTTTCTTT
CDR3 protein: CASSLSQGLTEAFF

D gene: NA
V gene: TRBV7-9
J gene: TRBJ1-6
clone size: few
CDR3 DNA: TGTGCCAGCAGCTTTGTCGGAAGGCAGGGTTCACCCCTCCACTTT
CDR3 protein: CASSFVGRQGSPLHF

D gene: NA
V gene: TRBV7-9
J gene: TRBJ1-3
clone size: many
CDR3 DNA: TGTGCCAGCAGCTCGAATGACGGGTTCTCTGGAAACACCATATATTTT
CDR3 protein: CASSSNDGFSGNTIYF

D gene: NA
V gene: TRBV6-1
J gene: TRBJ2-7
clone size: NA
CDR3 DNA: TGTGCCACGACCCGGGACTCCTCCTACGAGCAGTACTTC
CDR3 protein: CATTRDSSYEQYF

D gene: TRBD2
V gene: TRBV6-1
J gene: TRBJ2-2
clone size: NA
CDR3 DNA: TGTGCCAGCAGTGAATTCCTAGCGGTGAACACCGGGGAGCTGTTTTTT
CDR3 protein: CASSEFLAVNTGELFF

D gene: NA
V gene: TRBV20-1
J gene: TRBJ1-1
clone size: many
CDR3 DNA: TGCAGTGCTAGGAGGGTCACTGAAGCTTTCTTT
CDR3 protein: CSARRVTEAFF

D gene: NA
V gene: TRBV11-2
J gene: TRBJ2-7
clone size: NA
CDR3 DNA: TGTGCCAGCAGCGGGGGGACTCTAACGCTCTCCGAGCAGTACTTC
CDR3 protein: CASSGGTLTLSEQYF

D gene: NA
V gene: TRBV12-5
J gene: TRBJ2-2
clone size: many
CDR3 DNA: TGTGCTAGTGGTTTGGGGTACCCCCCCGGCCCCAACACCGGGGAGCTGTTTTTT
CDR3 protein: CASGLGYPPGPNTGELFF

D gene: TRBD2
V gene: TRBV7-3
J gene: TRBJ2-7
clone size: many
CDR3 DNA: TGTGCCAGCAGACGACTAGCGAGGCCTCCTCTCTCCTACGAGCAGTACTTC
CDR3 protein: CASRRLARPPLSYEQYF

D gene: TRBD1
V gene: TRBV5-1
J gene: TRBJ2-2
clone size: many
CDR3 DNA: TGCGCCAGCAGCCACGGGACAGGGAGGGCCGGGGAGCTGTTTTTT
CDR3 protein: CASSHGTGRAGELFF

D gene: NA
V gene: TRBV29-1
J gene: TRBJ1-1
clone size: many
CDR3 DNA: TGCAGCTCGCAGATGGGGATTAGGGACACTGAAGCTTTCTTT
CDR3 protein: CSSQMGIRDTEAFF

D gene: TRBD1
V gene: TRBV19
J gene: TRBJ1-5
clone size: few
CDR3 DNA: TGTGCCAGTAGTATCCGCCGGGACAGGGTTCAGCCCCAGCATTTT
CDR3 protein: CASSIRRDRVQPQHF

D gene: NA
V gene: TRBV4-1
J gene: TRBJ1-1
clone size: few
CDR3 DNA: TGCGCCAGCAGCCAAGATGGGGCTGGGTTTCGGACTGAAGCTTTCTTT
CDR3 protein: CASSQDGAGFRTEAFF

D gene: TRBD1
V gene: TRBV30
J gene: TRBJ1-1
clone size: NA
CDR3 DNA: TGTGCCTGGAGTGGAGGGGGCATGAACACTGAAGCTTTCTTT
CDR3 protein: CAWSGGGMNTEAFF

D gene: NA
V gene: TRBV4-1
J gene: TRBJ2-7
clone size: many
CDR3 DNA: TGCGCCAGCAGCCAAGACTACACATATACCTACGAGCAGTACTTC
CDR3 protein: CASSQDYTYTYEQYF

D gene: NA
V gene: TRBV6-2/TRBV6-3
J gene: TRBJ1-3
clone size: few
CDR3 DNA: TGTGCCAGCAGTGGACAGTTAAGCTCTGGAAACACCATATATTTT
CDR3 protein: CASSGQLSSGNTIYF

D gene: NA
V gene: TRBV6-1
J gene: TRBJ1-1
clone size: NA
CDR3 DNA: TGTGCCAGCAGTACACAGGGTGCGAGACCTGAAGCTTGCTTT
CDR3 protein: CASSTQGARPEACF

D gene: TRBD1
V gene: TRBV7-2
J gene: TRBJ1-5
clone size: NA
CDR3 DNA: TGTGCCAGCAGCCAACAGGGGGCTGGGCAGCCCCAGCATTTT
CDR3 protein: CASSQQGAGQPQHF

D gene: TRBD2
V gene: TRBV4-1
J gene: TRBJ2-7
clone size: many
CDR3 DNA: TGCGCCAGCAGCCCCCCCGGGAGGAACGAGCAGTACTTC
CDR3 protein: CASSPPGRNEQYF